This entry describes one T cell receptor (beta chain). Its specificity is unknown. The sample comes from a study of T cell repertoires in cytomegalovirus infection. Overall study: CMV epitopes, recently identified HLA-C-restricted and well-studied HLA-B-restricted, were used. CMV infection together with matching HLA type was indicated by public TCR beta signatures. Broader study findings: Within the response measured ex vivo, HLA-C-restricted CMV-specific TCR beta clonotypes were dominant. Individuals carrying CMV plus the relevant HLA were identified by cumulative frequency of public TCR beta families.

From the reads, TCRdb called clonotypes with MiXCR, one entry per CDR3 protein. The sample shows approximately 340,000 distinct CDR3 sequences, approximately 32% of them seen only once. Germline lookup yields CDR1 SGHDN and CDR2 FVKESK. The CDR3 contains 19 residues. With V trimmed by 1 base and J by 0 bases, 12 bases remained unmatched. The V call is TRBV14, the J call TRBJ2-7, with 10 bases fitting TRBD2. The source was cultured PBMCs, collected from culture after CMV antigen stimulation. The TCR sequence derives from a human donor in good health (CMV status not recorded). Some clones in this sample may be carry-over from other donors' samples. In DNA, the CDR3 is TGTGCCAGCAGCCAAGGCAGGAATAGCGGGAGGTCCAGCTCCTACGAGCAGTACTTC. Translating it yields CASSQGRNSGRSSSYEQYF.